The T cell receptor (beta chain) under discussion was sequenced for a study of blood T cell repertoires in COVID-19. The age range of participants was about 18 to 90 years, with residence in about two dozen US areas. The table came from immunoSEQ multiplex PCR; TCRdb's copy has only in-frame clones and leaves some out. The sample contains fewer than 400,000 clones, 80% to 90% of which appear only once. This clone was counted a single time. Germline values: CDR1 WSHSY, CDR2 SAAADI. V was clipped by 6 bases and J by 3 bases; unmatched bases: 11. The CDR3 spans 16 residues. The sample comprised PBMCs or T cells enriched from blood (not recorded which). The clonotype originates from a man in his thirties or forties who had recovered from COVID-19. The chain carries TRBV10-2 and TRBJ2-7, with 10 bases fitting TRBD2. This CDR3 is CASRKTGERGGYEQYF. The CDR3 DNA reads TGCGCCAGCAGGAAGACAGGGGAGCGGGGGGGCTACGAGCAGTACTTC.